This TCR beta chain is drawn from a study of blood T cell repertoires in COVID-19. As for the study in general: The analysed material was cDNA or gDNA that came from T cells, B-cell-depleted T cells, or PBMCs.

V dropped 5 bases and J dropped 4; count of bases not matched to a gene: 8. Germline lookup yields CDR1 SGHVS and CDR2 FNYEAQ. CDR3 length equals 15 residues. Individuals aged about 18 to 89 years were recruited from 24 US areas. Clinical histories supplied by participants themselves formed the basis of cohort assignment. The authors' processing: Reference gene primer amplification in the assay estimated nucleated cell counts. Repertoires were generated with immunoSEQ multiplex PCR, while TCRdb's copy carries only in-frame clones and drops some. For V, J and clone size, that table is used; D and trimming come from the DNA. In the table there are hundreds of thousands of clones, over 75% of which are singletons.

This receptor was identified in a man aged 40-55 years in a cohort exposed to, infected with or recovered from COVID-19 (not recorded which). Input material: PBMCs or T cells enriched from blood (not recorded which). The rearrangement uses TRBV7-6 and TRBJ1-5; 7 bases agree with TRBD1. Written as DNA, the CDR3 is TGTGCCAGCAGCCCGGAGCCGGGACAGAATCAGCCCCAGCATTTT. Translation: CASSPEPGQNQPQHF.